These 32 T cell receptor beta chains were sequenced from one sample in a study of shared clonotypes between healthy human individuals. The table came from immunoSEQ multiplex PCR; TCRdb's copy has only in-frame clones and leaves some out. The sample has about 680,000 clones; less than 80% are singletons. The sequencing input was memory CD4+ T cells sorted from blood. The subset was: CD45RA-negative fraction. The source is a woman aged 25 to 45 in good health.

In its sample, this clone was seen once. The rearrangement links TRBV5-1 to TRBJ1-1, with a possible D match to TRBD1 (6 bases). Germline CDR1 and CDR2: SGHRS and YFSETQ. This CDR3 is 14 amino acids long. Deletions cut 7 bases from V and 0 bases from J, with 13 bases between. CDR3 nucleotides: TGCGCCAGCGCCCCGGGGGGCATGAACACTGAAGCTTTCTTT. Amino acid sequence: CASAPGGMNTEAFF. Full variable domain (missing parts from reference TRBV5-1 and TRBJ1-1): KAGVTQTPRYLIKTRGQQVTLSCSPISGHRSVSWYQQTPGQGLQFLFEYFSETQRNKGNFPGRFSGRQFSNSRSEMNVSTLELGDSALYLCASAPGGMNTEAFFGQGTRLTVV.

The CDR3 sequence: CASRRTVTGELFF. CDR3 sequence (DNA): TGTGCCAGCAGACGGACAGTCACCGGGGAGCTGTTTTTT. This chain uses TRBV6-1 with TRBJ2-2; D possibly corresponds to TRBD1 (6 bases). CDR1 and CDR2 (germline): MNHNS, SASEGT. V dropped 6 bases and J dropped 4 bases, with 9 bases sitting between them. This CDR3 spans 13 amino acids.

The chain joins TRBV13 to TRBJ2-7; D gene uncertain. Germline loops: CDR1 PRHDT, CDR2 FYEKMQ (reference sequence). V was pared by 5 bases and J by 7 bases, with 24 bases between. The CDR3 length is 16 residues. Here the CDR3 reads CASSPFEWPKLGEQYF. CDR3 bases: TGTGCCAGCAGCCCGTTTGAGTGGCCAAAACTGGGGGAGCAGTACTTC.

This clone was counted between two and nine times. In DNA, the CDR3 is TGCGCCAGCAGCGCCGGACAGAGTCCCTACGAGCAGTACTTC. Amino acids: CASSAGQSPYEQYF. This rearrangement joins TRBV5-1 to TRBJ2-7, with D tentatively TRBD1 (6 bases). Trimming cost V 4 bases and J 2 bases, with 13 bases left between them. The germline CDR1 and CDR2 sequences are SGHRS and YFSETQ. The CDR3 covers 14 residues.

This clone appeared once. This rearrangement joins TRBV2 to TRBJ2-5; the D gene is possibly TRBD1 (5 bases). CDR3 length: 13 residues. Trimming stripped 9 bases from V and 1 base from J, with 12 bases between. Germline V gives CDR1 SNHLY, CDR2 FYNNEI. CDR3 in DNA: TGTGCCAGGAGGACAAGGGCCCAAGAGACCCAGTACTTC. Encoded protein: CARRTRAQETQYF.

CDR3 sequence: CASSQVGAGGELFF. CDR3 DNA sequence: TGCGCCAGCAGCCAAGTCGGAGCTGGAGGGGAGCTGTTTTTT. The chain has TRBV4-1 and TRBJ2-2; unclear D gene. Germline V gene sequence: CDR1 MGHRA, CDR2 YSYEKL. The germline V and J ends were trimmed by 1 base and 8 bases, with 11 bases remaining between them. The CDR3 has 14 residues.

The V and J genes are TRBV18 and TRBJ2-3, with D possibly TRBD2 on 5 matching bases. Germline V gene sequence: CDR1 KGHSH, CDR2 LQKENI. The CDR3 runs 14 residues. Between the trimmed V and J ends, which lost 3 bases and 2 bases, there was a span of 9 bases. The chain's CDR3 is CASSPQRNTDTQYF. The CDR3 region has the DNA TGTGCCAGCTCACCCCAGCGGAACACAGATACGCAGTATTTT.

V and J are TRBV6-1 and TRBJ1-4, with TRBD1 matching 7 bases. This CDR3 is built from 14 residues. V trimming: 6 bases; J trimming: 8 bases; junction bases outside the gene matches: 9. From germline, CDR1 is MNHNS and CDR2 SASEGT. In DNA form, the CDR3 reads TGTGCCAGCAGGACCGGGACAGAGGGAGAAAAACTGTTTTTT. Translating it yields CASRTGTEGEKLFF.

This chain connects TRBV6-4 to TRBJ1-4, with D unresolved. The V gene lost 0 bases and the J gene lost 4 bases, with 12 bases spanning the gap. The CDR3 spans 16 residues. Germline V gene lookup returns CDR1 MRHNA and CDR2 SNTAGT. Written as DNA, the CDR3 is TGTGCCAGCAGTGACTCGAGCGGAGGACTTAATGAAAAACTGTTTTTT. Amino acids: CASSDSSGGLNEKLFF.

This clone was detected once. This rearrangement joins TRBV6-6 to TRBJ2-1; TRBD2 is a possible D gene (6 bases). Germline assignment: CDR1 MNHNY and CDR2 SVGAGI (reference sequence). The CDR3 is made up of 14 amino acids. Trimming removed 5 bases from V and 12 bases from J, with 20 bases in between. The DNA of the CDR3 is TGTGCCAGCAGTACCGGACTAAATAGTCTGGGGCAGTTCTTC. Protein sequence: CASSTGLNSLGQFF.

The V gene is TRBV4-1, the J gene TRBJ2-7; D might be TRBD1 or TRBD2, each matching 6 bases. The length of the CDR3 is 15 residues. Deletions cut 1 base from V and 0 bases from J, with 10 bases between. The germline V gene has CDR1 MGHRA and CDR2 YSYEKL. CDR3 DNA sequence: TGCGCCAGCAGCCAAGGGGAGGACAGCTCCTACGAGCAGTACTTC. It codes for CASSQGEDSSYEQYF.

The chain is built from TRBV7-8 and TRBJ2-5, with a possible D match to TRBD1 (6 bases). The DNA matches TRBJ2-7 better at its end, which makes the J call doubtful. CDR1 and CDR2 (germline): SGHVS, FQNEAQ. The CDR3 has 15 amino acids. CDR3 loop: CASSSKAGANYEQYF. CDR3 DNA sequence: TGTGCCAGCAGCTCCAAAGCAGGGGCCAACTACGAGCAGTACTTC.

This clone came up once. The genes are TRBV11-3 and TRBJ2-7; 16 positions match TRBD2. Per the germline V gene, CDR1 is SGHNT and CDR2 is YENEEA. V was clipped by 6 bases and J by 5 bases; unmatched bases: 13. The CDR3 runs to 18 residues. CDR3: CASRDPGLAGGPYHEQYF. The CDR3, as DNA: TGTGCCAGCAGGGACCCGGGACTAGCGGGAGGGCCATACCACGAGCAGTACTTC. The variable domain in full, with the rest retrieved from reference TRBV11-3 and TRBJ2-7, is EAGVVQSPRYKIIEKKQPVAFWCNPISGHNTLYWYLQNLGQGPELLIRYENEEAVDDSQLPKDRFSAERLKGVDSTLKIQPAELGDSAVYLCASRDPGLAGGPYHEQYFGPGTRLTVT.

This clone was counted once. The chain joins TRBV12-5 to TRBJ1-5; D might be TRBD1 (5 bases). V gave up 7 bases and J gave up 1 base, with 14 bases separating them. CDR1 is LGHNT and CDR2 is FRNRAP in the germline V gene. There are 15 residues in the CDR3. CDR3 protein: CASARGGESNQPQHF. In DNA form, the CDR3 reads TGTGCTAGTGCCCGGGGAGGGGAAAGCAATCAGCCCCAGCATTTT. The variable domain in full, with the rest retrieved from reference TRBV12-5 and TRBJ1-5, is DARVTQTPRHKVTEMGQEVTMRCQPILGHNTVFWYRQTMMQGLELLAYFRNRAPLDDSGMPKDRFSAEMPDATLATLKIQPSEPRDSAVYFCASARGGESNQPQHFGDGTRLSIL.

The sample holds many counts of this clone. This chain links TRBV5-1 with TRBJ2-7, with 12 positions matching TRBD2. Germline CDR1 is SGHRS and CDR2 is YFSETQ. V lost 0 bases and J lost 6; bases outside the gene matches: 10. CDR3 length: 17 residues. This CDR3 is CASSLVPGLAGDFEQYF. The CDR3 nucleotides read TGCGCCAGCAGCTTGGTACCGGGACTAGCGGGTGACTTCGAGCAGTACTTC.

The J gene is TRBJ2-3, the V gene TRBV5-1; 10 positions match TRBD2. From germline, CDR1 is SGHRS and CDR2 YFSETQ. Trimming removed 1 base from V and 0 bases from J; junction bases left unmatched: 8. The CDR3 spans 18 residues. The CDR3 region is CASSLNPSGGLSTDTQYF. The DNA for the CDR3 is TGCGCCAGCAGCTTGAACCCTAGCGGGGGCCTTAGCACAGATACGCAGTATTTT.

The CDR3 DNA reads TGTGCCAGCAGCCCCGACGGGACACCGAACACTGAAGCTTTCTTT. Protein sequence: CASSPDGTPNTEAFF. The chain is built from TRBV5-8 and TRBJ1-1; D is possibly TRBD1 (6 bases). CDR1 and CDR2 from the germline V gene are SGHTS and YDEGEE. V was trimmed by 4 bases and J by 1 base, leaving 14 bases between them. The CDR3 sequence is 15 residues long.

The chain recombines TRBV28 with TRBJ2-7; TRBD2 agrees at 10 bases. This CDR3 comprises 15 residues. Germline CDR1 and CDR2: MDHEN and SYDVKM. Trimming at V came to 6 bases and at J to 5 bases, leaving 10 bases not matched to a gene. The CDR3, as DNA: TGTGCCAGCAGCCCCGATTTAGCGGGGGGCGACGAGCAGTACTTC. Translated, it gives CASSPDLAGGDEQYF.

The chain recombines TRBV5-1 with TRBJ2-5; 8 bases fit TRBD2. The CDR3 is made up of 15 amino acids. V shed 5 bases and J 1 base; nucleotides not matched to a gene: 7. Looked up from germline, CDR1 is SGHRS and CDR2 is YFSETQ. This CDR3 reads CASRLTSGPQETQYF. CDR3 DNA sequence: TGCGCCAGCAGGCTCACTAGCGGACCCCAAGAGACCCAGTACTTC. The full variable domain, with the rest looked up from reference TRBV5-1 and TRBJ2-5, is KAGVTQTPRYLIKTRGQQVTLSCSPISGHRSVSWYQQTPGQGLQFLFEYFSETQRNKGNFPGRFSGRQFSNSRSEMNVSTLELGDSALYLCASRLTSGPQETQYFGPGTRLLVL.

The chain carries TRBV15 and TRBJ2-2; D remains unclear. The CDR3 extends over 14 amino acids. Trimming shortened V by 2 bases and J by 7 bases, and 11 bases separated the two germline ends. The germline gives CDR1 LNHNV, CDR2 YYDKDF (reference sequence). For the CDR3, the DNA is TGTGCCACCAGCAGAAGGACGTTGGTCGGGGAGCTGTTTTTT. Its protein product is CATSRRTLVGELFF.

The rearrangement links TRBV28 to TRBJ1-5; 7 bases agree with TRBD1. This CDR3 is 19 amino acids long. V gave up 5 bases and J gave up 0 bases; unmatched junction bases: 16. CDR1 and CDR2 (germline): MDHEN, SYDVKM. The CDR3 reads CASSLKKGQALYSNQPQHF. In nucleotides, the CDR3 is TGTGCCAGCAGTCTAAAAAAAGGACAGGCCCTTTATAGCAATCAGCCCCAGCATTTT.

This clone was counted many times. V is TRBV10-2 and J is TRBJ2-7; 7 bases line up with TRBD2. Germline V CDR1 and CDR2: WSHSY, SAAADI. The CDR3 runs to 15 residues. With 4 bases clipped from V and 4 bases from J, the junction kept 10 bases outside the gene matches. The CDR3 here is CASSVPLAEGYEQYF. In nucleotides, the CDR3 is TGCGCCAGCAGTGTCCCGCTAGCGGAGGGATACGAGCAGTACTTC.

The chain uses TRBV27 and TRBJ1-4; D gene uncertain. Per the germline V gene, CDR1 is MNHEY and CDR2 is SMNVEV (reference sequence). V was clipped by 5 bases and J by 3 bases, with 13 bases between them. The CDR3 extends over 15 amino acids. CDR3 sequence reads: CASSPRQAANEKLFF. The CDR3 coding sequence is TGTGCCAGCAGTCCCCGCCAGGCCGCTAATGAAAAACTGTTTTTT.

The J gene is TRBJ2-7, the V gene TRBV27; 9 nucleotides agree with TRBD2. CDR1 and CDR2 (germline): MNHEY, SMNVEV (reference sequence). The V segment lost 2 bases and the J segment 0 bases; nucleotides outside the gene matches: 5. CDR3 length equals 16 residues. CDR3 amino acids: CASSLVAGVPSYEQYF. As DNA, the CDR3 is TGTGCCAGCAGTTTAGTAGCGGGAGTACCCTCCTACGAGCAGTACTTC.

The CDR3 loop is CAQSQGDYGYTF. Written as DNA, the CDR3 is TGTGCCCAAAGCCAGGGGGACTATGGCTACACCTTC. The chain employs TRBV11-2 and TRBJ1-2; TRBD1 aligns across 7 bases. In germline, CDR1 is SGHAT, CDR2 FQNNGV. The CDR3 totals 12 residues. The V and J ends lost 11 bases and 3 bases, in that order; junction bases with no gene match: 6. Based on the CDR3 plus reference TRBV11-2 and TRBJ1-2, the full variable domain is EAGVAQSPRYKIIEKRQSVAFWCNPISGHATLYWYQQILGQGPKLLIQFQNNGVVDDSQLPKDRFSAERLKGVDSTLKIQPAKLEDSAVYLCAQSQGDYGYTFGSGTRLTVV.

The chain links TRBV27 to TRBJ2-1; D is possibly TRBD2 (5 bases). This CDR3 region has 15 residues. The germline CDR1 and CDR2 sequences are MNHEY and SMNVEV (reference sequence). The germline V and J ends were trimmed by 2 bases and 7 bases, with 15 bases remaining between them. The CDR3: CASSLMLASRNEQFF. The CDR3 DNA reads TGTGCCAGCAGTTTAATGCTAGCAAGTAGGAATGAGCAGTTCTTC.

There are a few counts of this clone. The chain carries TRBV18 and TRBJ2-7; possibly TRBD2 for D (6 bases). The V end lost 2 bases, the J end lost 6 bases, and 20 bases lay between the germline ends. The CDR3 extends over 16 amino acids. Germline CDR1 KGHSH, CDR2 LQKENI. CDR3 region: CASSPGMAGTAPEQYF. The CDR3 nucleotides are TGTGCCAGCTCACCAGGGATGGCGGGAACGGCTCCCGAGCAGTACTTC.

This clone was counted between two and nine times. The rearrangement joins TRBV19 to TRBJ1-2; TRBD1 matches at 9 bases. With V trimmed by 6 bases and J by 3 bases, 11 bases remained unmatched. This CDR3 is built from 16 residues. Germline lookup yields CDR1 LNHDA and CDR2 SQIVND (reference sequence). The CDR3 coding sequence is TGTGCCAGTAGCAGACGCGGGACAGGGCCCGACTATGGCTACACCTTC. Amino acid sequence: CASSRRGTGPDYGYTF.

As to this clone: A read error may account for a junction end that differs from germline. This sequence joins TRBV28 and TRBJ2-7, with TRBD1 identical over 7 bases. Germline CDR1 is MDHEN and CDR2 is SYDVKM. This CDR3 is built from 17 residues. The DNA of the CDR3 is TGTGCCAGCAGTCCCCCCCTGTCCGGGACAGTCTCCTCCGAGCAGTACTTC. Its translation: CASSPPLSGTVSSEQYF.

The chain links TRBV28 to TRBJ2-7, with TRBD1 matching 8 bases. The CDR3 has 14 residues. CDR1 is MDHEN and CDR2 is SYDVKM in the germline V gene. Trimming cost V 7 bases and J 6 bases; bases outside gene matches: 11. This CDR3 reads CASTSSGQGAEQYF. The CDR3 coding sequence is TGTGCCAGCACCTCATCAGGACAGGGAGCCGAGCAGTACTTC.

J is TRBJ2-3 and V is TRBV15; weak D call: TRBD1 (6 bases). The germline gives CDR1 LNHNV, CDR2 YYDKDF (reference sequence). Trimming pared 1 base from V and 6 bases from J, leaving 14 bases between. The CDR3 spans 15 residues. The CDR3 is CATSRAGPRGDTQYF. The CDR3 nucleotides are TGTGCCACCAGCAGAGCGGGCCCGAGGGGGGATACGCAGTATTTT.

This chain connects TRBV28 to TRBJ1-2; the D gene is possibly TRBD1 (6 bases). CDR1 MDHEN and CDR2 SYDVKM come from the germline V gene. CDR3 length equals 14 residues. The V and J ends lost 3 bases and 8 bases respectively, with 16 bases between them. Written as DNA, the CDR3 is TGTGCCAGCAGTTTGTCACAGGGAGCAGGGGGCTACACCTTC. Translated, it gives CASSLSQGAGGYTF.